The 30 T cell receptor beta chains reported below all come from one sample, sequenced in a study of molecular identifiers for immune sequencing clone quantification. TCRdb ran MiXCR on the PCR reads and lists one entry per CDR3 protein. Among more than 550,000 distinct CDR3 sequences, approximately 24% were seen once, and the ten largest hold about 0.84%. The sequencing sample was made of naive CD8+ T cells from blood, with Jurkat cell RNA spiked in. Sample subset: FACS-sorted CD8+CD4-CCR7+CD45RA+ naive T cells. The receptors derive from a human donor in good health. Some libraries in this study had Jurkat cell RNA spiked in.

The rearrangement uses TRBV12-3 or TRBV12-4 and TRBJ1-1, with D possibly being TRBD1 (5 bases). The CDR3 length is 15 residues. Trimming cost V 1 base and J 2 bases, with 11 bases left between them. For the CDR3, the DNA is TGTGCCAGCAGTTTAGGGGGGTTGGTAAACACTGAAGCTTTCTTT. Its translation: CASSLGGLVNTEAFF.

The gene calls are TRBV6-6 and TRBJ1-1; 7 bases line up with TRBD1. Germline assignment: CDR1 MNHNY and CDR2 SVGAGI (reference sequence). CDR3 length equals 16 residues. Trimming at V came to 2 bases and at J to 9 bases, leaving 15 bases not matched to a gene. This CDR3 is CASSYGPGTDDQKAFF. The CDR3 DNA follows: TGTGCCAGCAGTTACGGGCCCGGGACAGACGATCAAAAAGCTTTCTTT.

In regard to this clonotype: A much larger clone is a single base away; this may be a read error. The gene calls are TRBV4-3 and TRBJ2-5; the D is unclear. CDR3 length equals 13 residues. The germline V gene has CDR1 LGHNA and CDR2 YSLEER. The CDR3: CASSQDRDETRYF. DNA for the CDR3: TGCGCCAGCAGCCAAGATCGTGACGAGACCCGGTACTTC.

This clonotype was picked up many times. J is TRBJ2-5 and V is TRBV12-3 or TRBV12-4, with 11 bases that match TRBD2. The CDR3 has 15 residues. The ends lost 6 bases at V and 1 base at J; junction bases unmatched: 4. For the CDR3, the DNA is TGTGCCAGCAGGGGGACTAGCGGATTCCAAGAGACCCAGTACTTC. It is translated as CASRGTSGFQETQYF.

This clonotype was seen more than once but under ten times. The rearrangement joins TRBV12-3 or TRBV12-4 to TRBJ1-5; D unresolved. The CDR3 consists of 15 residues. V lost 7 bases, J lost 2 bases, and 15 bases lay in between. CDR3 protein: CASTKDPAGNQPQHF. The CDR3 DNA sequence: TGTGCCAGCACCAAAGACCCGGCGGGCAATCAGCCCCAGCATTTT.

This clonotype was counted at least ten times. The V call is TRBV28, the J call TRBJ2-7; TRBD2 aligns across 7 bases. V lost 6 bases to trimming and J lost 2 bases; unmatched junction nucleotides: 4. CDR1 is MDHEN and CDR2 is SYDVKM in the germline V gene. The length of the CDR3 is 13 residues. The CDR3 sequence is CASSWRGTYEQYF. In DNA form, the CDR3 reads TGTGCCAGCAGCTGGCGGGGGACCTACGAGCAGTACTTC.

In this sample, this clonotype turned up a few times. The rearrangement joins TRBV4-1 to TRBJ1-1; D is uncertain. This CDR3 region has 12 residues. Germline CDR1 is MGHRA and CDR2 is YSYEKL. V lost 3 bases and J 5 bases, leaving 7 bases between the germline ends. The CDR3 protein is CASSHHGTEAFF. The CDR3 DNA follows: TGCGCCAGCAGCCATCACGGAACTGAAGCTTTCTTT.

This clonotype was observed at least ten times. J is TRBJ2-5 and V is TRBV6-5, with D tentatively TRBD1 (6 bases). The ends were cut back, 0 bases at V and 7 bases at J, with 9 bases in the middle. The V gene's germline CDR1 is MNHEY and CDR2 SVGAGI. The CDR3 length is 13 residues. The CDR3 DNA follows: TGTGCCAGCAGTTACTCCGTACAGGGGACCCAGTACTTC. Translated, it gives CASSYSVQGTQYF.

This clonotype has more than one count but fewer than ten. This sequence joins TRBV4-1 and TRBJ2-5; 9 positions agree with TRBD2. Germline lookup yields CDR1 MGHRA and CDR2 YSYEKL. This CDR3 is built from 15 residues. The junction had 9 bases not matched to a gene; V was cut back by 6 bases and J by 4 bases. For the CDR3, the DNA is TGCGCCAGCAGTGGTGGGGCGGGGGGGCGAGAGACCCAGTACTTC. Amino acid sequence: CASSGGAGGRETQYF.

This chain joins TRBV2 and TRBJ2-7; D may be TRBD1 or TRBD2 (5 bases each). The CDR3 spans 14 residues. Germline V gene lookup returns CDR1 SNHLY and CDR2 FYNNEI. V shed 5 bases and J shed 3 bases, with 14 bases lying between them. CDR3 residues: CASSPSGTHYEQYF. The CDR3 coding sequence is TGTGCCAGCAGTCCCTCCGGGACGCACTACGAGCAGTACTTC.

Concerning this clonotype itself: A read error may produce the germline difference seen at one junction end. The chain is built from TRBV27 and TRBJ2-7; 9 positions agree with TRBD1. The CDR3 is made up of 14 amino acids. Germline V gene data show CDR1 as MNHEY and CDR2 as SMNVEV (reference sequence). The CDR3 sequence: CGSSLLDRGYGQYF. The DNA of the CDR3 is TGTGGCAGCAGTTTACTGGACAGGGGTTACGGGCAGTACTTC.

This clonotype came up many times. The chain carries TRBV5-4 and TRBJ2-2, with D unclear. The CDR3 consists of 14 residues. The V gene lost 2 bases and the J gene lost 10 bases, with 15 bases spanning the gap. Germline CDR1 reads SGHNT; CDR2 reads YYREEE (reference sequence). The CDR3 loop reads CASSLAGVRTELFF. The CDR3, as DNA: TGTGCCAGCAGCTTAGCTGGGGTACGAACGGAGCTGTTTTTT. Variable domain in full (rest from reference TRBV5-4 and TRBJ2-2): ETGVTQSPTHLIKTRGQQVTLRCSSQSGHNTVSWYQQALGQGPQFIFQYYREEENGRGNFPPRFSGLQFPNYSSELNVNALELDDSALYLCASSLAGVRTELFFGEGSRLTVL.

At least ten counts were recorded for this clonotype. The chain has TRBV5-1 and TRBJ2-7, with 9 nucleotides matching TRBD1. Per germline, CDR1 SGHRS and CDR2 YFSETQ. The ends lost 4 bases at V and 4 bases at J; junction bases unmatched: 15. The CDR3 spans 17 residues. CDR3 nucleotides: TGCGCCAGCAGCCTATCTCCGGGGACAGGGTATCGGTACGAGCAGTACTTC. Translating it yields CASSLSPGTGYRYEQYF. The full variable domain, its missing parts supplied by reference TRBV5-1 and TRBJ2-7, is KAGVTQTPRYLIKTRGQQVTLSCSPISGHRSVSWYQQTPGQGLQFLFEYFSETQRNKGNFPGRFSGRQFSNSRSEMNVSTLELGDSALYLCASSLSPGTGYRYEQYFGPGTRLTVT.

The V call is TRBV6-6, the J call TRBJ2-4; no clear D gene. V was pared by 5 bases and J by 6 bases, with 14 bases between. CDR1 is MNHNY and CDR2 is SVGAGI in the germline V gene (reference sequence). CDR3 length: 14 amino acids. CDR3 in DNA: TGTGCCAGCAGTAGTACTCTCAGAGGAAACATTCAGTACTTC. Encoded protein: CASSSTLRGNIQYF.

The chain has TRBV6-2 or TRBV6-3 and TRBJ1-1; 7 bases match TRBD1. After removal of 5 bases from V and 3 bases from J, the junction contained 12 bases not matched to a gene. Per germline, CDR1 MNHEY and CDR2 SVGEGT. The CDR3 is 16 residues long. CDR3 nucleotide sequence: TGTGCCAGCAGTCCGGGACAGCGTCGGTTGTACACTGAAGCTTTCTTT. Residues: CASSPGQRRLYTEAFF.

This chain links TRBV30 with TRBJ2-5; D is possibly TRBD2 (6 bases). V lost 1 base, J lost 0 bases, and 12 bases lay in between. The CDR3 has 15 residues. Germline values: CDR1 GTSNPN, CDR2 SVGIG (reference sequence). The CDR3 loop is CAWSEGAGYQETQYF. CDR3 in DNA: TGTGCCTGGAGTGAAGGAGCGGGTTACCAAGAGACCCAGTACTTC. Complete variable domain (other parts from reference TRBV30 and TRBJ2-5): SQTIHQWPATLVQPVGSPLSLECTVEGTSNPNLYWYRQAAGRGLQLLFYSVGIGQISSEVPQNLSASRPQDRQFILSSKKLLLSDSGFYLCAWSEGAGYQETQYFGPGTRLLVL.

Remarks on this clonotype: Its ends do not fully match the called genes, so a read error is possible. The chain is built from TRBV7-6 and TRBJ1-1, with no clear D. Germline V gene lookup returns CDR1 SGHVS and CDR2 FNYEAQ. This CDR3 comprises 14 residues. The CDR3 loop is CASSLGQMNAEAYF. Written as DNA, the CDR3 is TGTGCCAGCAGCTTAGGACAAATGAACGCTGAAGCTTACTTT.

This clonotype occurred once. In DNA, the CDR3 is TGTGCCAGCAGCTACGGGACTCTTGATCGACTGTTTTTT. Translated: CASSYGTLDRLFF. V usage is TRBV11-2 and J usage is TRBJ1-4, with D perhaps matching TRBD1 (5 bases). Between the trimmed V and J ends, which lost 4 bases and 13 bases, there was a span of 16 bases. Looked up from germline, CDR1 is SGHAT and CDR2 is FQNNGV. CDR3 length equals 13 residues.

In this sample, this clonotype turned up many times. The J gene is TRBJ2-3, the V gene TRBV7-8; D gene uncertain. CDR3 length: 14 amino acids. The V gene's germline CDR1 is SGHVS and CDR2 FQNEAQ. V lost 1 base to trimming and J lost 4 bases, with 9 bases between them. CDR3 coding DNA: TGTGCCAGCAGCTTAGACTACCAGGCAGATACGCAGTATTTT. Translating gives CASSLDYQADTQYF.

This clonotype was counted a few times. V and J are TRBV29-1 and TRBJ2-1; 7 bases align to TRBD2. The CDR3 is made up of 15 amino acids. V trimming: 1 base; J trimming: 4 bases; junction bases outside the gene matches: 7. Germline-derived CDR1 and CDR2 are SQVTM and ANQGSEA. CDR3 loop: CSVEGTGGKYNEQFF. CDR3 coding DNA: TGCAGCGTTGAAGGGACGGGAGGAAAGTACAATGAGCAGTTCTTC.

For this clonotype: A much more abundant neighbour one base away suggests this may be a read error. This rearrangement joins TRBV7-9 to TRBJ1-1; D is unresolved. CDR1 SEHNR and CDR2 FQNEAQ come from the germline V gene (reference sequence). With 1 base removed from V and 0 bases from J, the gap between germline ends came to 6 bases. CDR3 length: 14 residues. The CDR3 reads CASSLVRLNTEAFF. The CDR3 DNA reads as TGTGCCAGCAGCTTAGTAAGGCTGAACACTGAAGCTTTCTTT.

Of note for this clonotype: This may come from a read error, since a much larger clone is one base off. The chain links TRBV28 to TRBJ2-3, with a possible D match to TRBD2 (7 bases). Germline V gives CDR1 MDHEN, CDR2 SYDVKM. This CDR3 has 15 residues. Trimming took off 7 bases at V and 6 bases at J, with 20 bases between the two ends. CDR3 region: CASNSVSGTSDTQYF. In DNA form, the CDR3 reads TGTGCCAGCAACTCAGTGAGCGGGACATCTGATACGCAGTATTTT.

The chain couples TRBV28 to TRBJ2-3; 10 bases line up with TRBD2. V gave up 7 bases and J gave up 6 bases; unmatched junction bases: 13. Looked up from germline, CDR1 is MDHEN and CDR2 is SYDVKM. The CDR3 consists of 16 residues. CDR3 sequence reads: CASKRLAGEGNDTQYF. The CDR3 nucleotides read TGTGCCAGCAAGCGGCTAGCGGGAGAAGGGAATGATACGCAGTATTTT.

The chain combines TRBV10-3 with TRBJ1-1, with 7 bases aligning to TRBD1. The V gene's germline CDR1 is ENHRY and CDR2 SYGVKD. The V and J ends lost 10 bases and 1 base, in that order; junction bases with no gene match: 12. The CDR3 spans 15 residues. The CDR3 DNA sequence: TGTGCCACACAAGGTTCAGGGGGGGCGAACACTGAAGCTTTCTTT. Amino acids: CATQGSGGANTEAFF.

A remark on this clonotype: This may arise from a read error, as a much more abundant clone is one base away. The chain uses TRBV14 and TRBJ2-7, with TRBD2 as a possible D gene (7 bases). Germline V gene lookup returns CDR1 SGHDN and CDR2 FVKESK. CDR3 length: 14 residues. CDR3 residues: CANSPGGAVYEQYF. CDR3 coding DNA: TGTGCCAACAGCCCTGGGGGGGCTGTCTACGAGCAGTACTTC.

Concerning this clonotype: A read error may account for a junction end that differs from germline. DNA of the CDR3: TGTGCCAGCGGCTTCGGGACTAGCGGCTACGAGCAGTACTTC. Residues: CASGFGTSGYEQYF. The V gene is TRBV11-2, the J gene TRBJ2-7; 11 bases map to TRBD2. The CDR3 is 14 amino acids. The germline CDR1 and CDR2 sequences are SGHAT and FQNNGV.

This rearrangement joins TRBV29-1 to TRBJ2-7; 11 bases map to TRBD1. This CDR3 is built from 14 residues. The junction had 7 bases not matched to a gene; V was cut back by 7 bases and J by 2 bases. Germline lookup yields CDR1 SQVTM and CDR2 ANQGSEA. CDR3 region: CSAEGDRGTYEQYF. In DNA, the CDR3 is TGCAGCGCCGAGGGGGACAGGGGGACCTACGAGCAGTACTTC.

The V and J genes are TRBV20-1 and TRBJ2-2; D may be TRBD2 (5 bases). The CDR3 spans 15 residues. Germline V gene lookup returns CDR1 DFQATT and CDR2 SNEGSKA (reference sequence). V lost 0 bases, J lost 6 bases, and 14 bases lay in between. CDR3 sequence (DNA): TGCAGTGCTAGAGATCCTGCGGGCGTCGCCGGGGAGCTGTTTTTT. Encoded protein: CSARDPAGVAGELFF.

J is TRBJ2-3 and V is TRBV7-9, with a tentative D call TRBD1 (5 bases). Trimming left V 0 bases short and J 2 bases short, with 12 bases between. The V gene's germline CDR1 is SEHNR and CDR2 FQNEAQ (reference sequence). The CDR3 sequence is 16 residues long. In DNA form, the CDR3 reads TGTGCCAGCAGCTTAGCGGGGCCACCCAACACAGATACGCAGTATTTT. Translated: CASSLAGPPNTDTQYF.

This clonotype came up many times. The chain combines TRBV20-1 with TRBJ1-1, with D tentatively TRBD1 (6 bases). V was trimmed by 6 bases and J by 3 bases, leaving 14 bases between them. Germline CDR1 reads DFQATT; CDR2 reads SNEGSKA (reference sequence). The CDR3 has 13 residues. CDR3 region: CSARGTEDTEAFF. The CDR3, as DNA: TGCAGTGCGAGGGGGACGGAAGACACTGAAGCTTTCTTT.